This is a list of T cell receptor beta chains from one sample in a study of blood T cell repertoires in COVID-19. The assay was immunoSEQ multiplex PCR, and TCRdb's table has in-frame clones only and misses some. The table has more than 140,000 clones, almost 90% seen once; the top ten hold 1.5% to 1.7%. The sample was peripheral blood. Receptors originate from a woman aged 55-70 years with acute or convalescent COVID-19. CDR3s leave out the opening cysteine and the closing phenylalanine or tryptophan. D genes are given only for firm matches.

>TRBV19|TRBJ2-6|-
ASSISGFPGANVLT
>TRBV10-3|TRBJ1-6|-
AISADPSSYNSPLH
>TRBV29-1|TRBJ2-7|TRBD1
SATTGGLSYEQY
>TRBV5-5|TRBJ1-4|-
ASSVRTDHVEKLF
>TRBV5-1|TRBJ2-5|TRBD2
ASSLALGLAGQETQY
>TRBV6-5|TRBJ1-5|TRBD1
ASGGQGRNQPQH
>TRBV5-6|TRBJ1-4|TRBD1
ASSLFSGTGFATNEKLF
>TRBV18|TRBJ1-1|TRBD1
ASSTPPPQGLTEAF
>TRBV5-6|TRBJ1-2|-
ASSPPGEGYGYT
>TRBV5-5|TRBJ1-3|-
ASSPTLGQGNTIY
>TRBV28|TRBJ2-7|-
ASSSPGQPSYEQY
>TRBV29-1|TRBJ2-5|-
SVLVLAGETQY
>TRBV19|TRBJ1-4|-
ASSRQRTKSEKLF
>TRBV4-3|TRBJ1-4|-
ASRSGGGSDEKLF
>TRBV15|TRBJ1-2|-
ATSRDVGGEEGYT
>TRBV7-6|TRBJ2-1|-
ASSLAPSANEQF
>TRBV3-1/TRBV3-2|TRBJ1-4|-
ASSHPQTPSNEKLF
>TRBV7-9|TRBJ2-1|TRBD2
ASSLVLAGVSYNEQF
>TRBV7-2|TRBJ2-3|-
ASSLAPSDVDTQY
>TRBV6-1|TRBJ1-5|-
ASSESRALGPQH